Shown below are 13 T cell receptor beta chains from a single sample sequenced in a study of T cells in women clearing cervical HPV infection. Sequenced by immunoSEQ multiplex PCR; TCRdb stores in-frame clones only, minus some. This table holds 39,000 or so clones. Source material: blood buffy coat. Source of these receptors: a woman between 18 and 70 years old with a cervical HPV16 infection that either progressed to CIN3+ or cleared (not recorded which).

The CDR3 loop is CSVEGQENEKLFF. CDR3 bases read: TGCAGCGTTGAAGGACAGGAGAATGAAAAA. The V and J genes are TRBV29-1 and TRBJ1-4, with D possibly matching TRBD1 (6 bases). The read halts 3 residues ahead of the CDR3 end, with the missing end drawn from the germline J gene. Trimming cost V 1 base and J 5 bases, with 8 bases left between them. CDR3 length: 13 residues. Germline-derived CDR1 and CDR2 are SQVTM and ANQGSEA.

As for this clone: From the germline J gene comes the end of the CDR3, since the read stops 3 residues before it. The gene calls are TRBV30 and TRBJ1-3, with D uncertain. The ends were cut back, 5 bases at V and 1 base at J, with 3 bases in the middle. The CDR3 length is 11 residues. CDR1 and CDR2 (germline): GTSNPN, SVGIG (reference sequence). CDR3 DNA, as far as it was read: TGTGCCTGGTCTTCTGGAAACACC. Translating it yields CAWSSGNT. The complete CDR3 sequence is CAWSSGNTIYF.

As for this clone: The read finishes 3 residues shy of the CDR3 end, and the germline J gene is used to complete it. The J gene is TRBJ1-5, the V gene TRBV20-1, with 12 positions matching TRBD1. The V segment lost 0 bases and the J segment 6 bases; nucleotides outside the gene matches: 9. The CDR3 loop spans 17 amino acids. CDR1 is DFQATT, CDR2 SNEGSKA, per germline (reference sequence). CDR3 region: CSARDAFGGQGAQPQHF. Incomplete CDR3 DNA: TGCAGTGCTAGAGATGCTTTTGGGGGACAGGGGGCTCAGCCC.

Comment on this clone: The CDR3 end lies 3 residues beyond the end of the read and is filled in from the germline J gene. This rearrangement joins TRBV5-5 to TRBJ2-5, with D tentatively TRBD2 (6 bases). The CDR3 is made up of 13 amino acids. V was clipped by 2 bases and J by 4 bases, with 9 bases between them. Germline-derived CDR1 and CDR2 are SGHKS and YYEKEE (reference sequence). CDR3 bases read: TGTGCCAGCAGCTTACTCGGGGGAGAGACC. It translates to CASSLLGGET. The whole CDR3 reads CASSLLGGETQYF.

With regard to this clone: Coverage ceases 3 residues before the CDR3 finishes, and the germline J gene fills in the end. V gene TRBV19 combines with J gene TRBJ2-2; maybe TRBD1 (6 bases). From germline, CDR1 is LNHDA and CDR2 SQIVND (reference sequence). The CDR3 runs 17 residues. The CDR3 here is CASMKTPTTGKTEKLFF. The sequenced part of the CDR3 DNA is TGTGCCAGTATGAAAACGCCTACGACAGGAAAAACTGAAAAG.

As for this clone: The sequenced fragment ends 3 residues before the CDR3 boundary, so the rest is inferred from the germline J gene. The chain has TRBV7-6 and TRBJ2-2; TRBD1 is a possible D gene (5 bases). The CDR3 contains 13 residues. Germline V CDR1 and CDR2: SGHVS, FNYEAQ. The sequenced CDR3 bases are TGTGCCAGCAGCTCCAGGGTTGGAGAAAAG. Amino acid sequence: CASSSRVGEK. The CDR3 reads in full as CASSSRVGEKLFF.

Note on this clone: The read terminates 3 residues ahead of where the CDR3 ends, so the germline J gene completes it. The gene calls are TRBV4-2 and TRBJ2-5; TRBD2 matches at 9 bases. V shed 0 bases and J 5 bases; nucleotides not matched to a gene: 7. This CDR3 comprises 16 residues. Germline V gene sequence: CDR1 LGHNA, CDR2 YNFKEQ. The CDR3 spells CASSQDRPTSGETQYF. CDR3 bases read: TGTGCCAGCAGCCAAGATCGCCCCACTAGCGGGGAGACC.

As for this clone: The read terminates 3 residues ahead of where the CDR3 ends, so the germline J gene completes it. Other DNA variants within this sample encode the same CDR3. This chain links TRBV18 with TRBJ1-2; no firm D call. This CDR3 has 16 amino acids. Germline V gene sequence: CDR1 KGHSH, CDR2 LQKENI. The CDR3 sequence: CASSPRLAGESNDYTF. CDR3 bases read: TGTGCCAGCTCACCTCGCCTAGCGGGAGAATCCAATGAC.

Points on this clone: The CDR3 extends 3 residues past the end of the read, so its final part is completed from the germline J gene. The V gene is TRBV7-2, the J gene TRBJ1-2, with 8 positions matching TRBD1. Germline V CDR1 and CDR2: SGHTA, FQGNSA. The CDR3 sequence is 14 residues long. CDR3 amino acids: CASSLWGQAYDYTF. CDR3 bases read: TGTGCCAGCAGCTTATGGGGACAGGCCTACGAC.

Turning to this clone: The DNA ends 3 residues before the CDR3 does, and the rest of the CDR3 is filled in from the germline J gene. The V and J genes are TRBV28 and TRBJ2-4; D may be TRBD2 (6 bases). The CDR3 consists of 17 residues. The germline gives CDR1 MDHEN, CDR2 SYDVKM. Trimming took 4 bases from V and 1 from J, leaving 17 bases between them. CDR3 amino acids: CASSSPASAGAKNIQYF. The covered CDR3 bases are TGTGCCAGCAGTTCCCCTGCTAGCGCCGGGGCCAAAAACATT.

On this clone itself: The read terminates 3 residues ahead of where the CDR3 ends, so the germline J gene completes it. The gene calls are TRBV19 and TRBJ2-3; 8 bases line up with TRBD1. The germline CDR1 and CDR2 sequences are LNHDA and SQIVND (reference sequence). The CDR3 runs to 18 residues. CDR3 sequence: CASSSRTGQGYSNQPQYF. The sequenced part of the CDR3 DNA is TGTGCCAGTAGTTCCCGAACCGGACAGGGCTATAGCAATCAGCCG.

As concerns this clone: The read terminates 3 residues before the CDR3 end, so the remaining end is supplied by the germline J gene. The V gene is TRBV7-9, the J gene TRBJ1-2, with D uncertain. The CDR3 is made up of 14 amino acids. Germline values: CDR1 SEHNR, CDR2 FQNEAQ (reference sequence). This CDR3 reads CASSSGFGYNDYTF. Incomplete CDR3 DNA: TGTGCCAGCAGCTCGGGGTTCGGATACAATGAC.

On this clone: Read coverage stops 3 residues before the CDR3 terminus; the germline J gene supplies the remainder. The chain has TRBV20-1 and TRBJ1-5; possibly TRBD1 for D (6 bases). The germline V and J ends were trimmed by 5 bases and 4 bases, with 18 bases remaining between them. This CDR3 has 15 amino acids. Germline CDR1 and CDR2: DFQATT and SNEGSKA (reference sequence). The CDR3 region is CSARSTGSGNQPQHF. The CDR3 bases that were read are TGCAGTGCTCGCTCTACAGGGTCGGGGAATCAGCCC.